This T cell receptor (beta chain) came from a study of CD8 T cells in Susac syndrome. Background on the study: The Susac syndrome patients that were sequenced included roughly six with active disease and under ten in remission.

This clonotype showed up just a few times. With 3 bases removed from V and 6 bases from J, the gap between germline ends came to 12 bases. Germline loops: CDR1 SQVTM, CDR2 ANQGSEA. The CDR3 runs to 12 residues. RNA totalling roughly 0.5 to 1 ug underwent reverse transcription with random hexamers. MiXCR, run by TCRdb on the immunoSEQ multiplex PCR reads, gives a single entry per CDR3 protein. The repertoire includes roughly 250,000 distinct CDR3 sequences, 96% of them detected once, and approximately 0.094% sits in the top ten. The T cells that were sequenced for TCR beta were CD8+ and CD4+ cells from blood.

The sequenced material came from CD4+ T cells from PBMCs. The J gene is TRBJ2-7, the V gene TRBV29-1, with D hard to call. This TCR came from a human donor with Susac syndrome. The CDR3 DNA reads as TGCAGCGTTGACGTGTCAGCCGGCGAGCAGTACTTC. Translation gives CSVDVSAGEQYF.